This entry is about one T cell receptor beta chain. TCRdb re-analysed the 5' RACE reads in MiXCR, keeping a single row per CDR3 protein. The sample carries 250,000 to 350,000 distinct CDR3 sequences, roughly 9.8% recorded once. V shed 0 bases and J shed 6 bases, with 10 bases lying between them. This CDR3 contains 13 residues. Germline V gene lookup returns CDR1 DFQATT and CDR2 SNEGSKA (reference sequence). The data originate from a study of identical twins. These data were likewise used in another study, on yellow fever vaccine responses in identical twins.

Sequencing used CD8+ T cells sorted from blood. This sequence joins TRBV20-1 and TRBJ2-3; possible D gene TRBD1, 6 bases. This clonotype was obtained from a young woman in good health. The CDR3 DNA reads as TGCAGTGCTAGAGATAGGGGGAGTGATACGCAGTATTTT. It specifies CSARDRGSDTQYF.